Listed here are 11 T cell receptor beta chains from one sample, sequenced in a study of shared clonotypes between healthy human individuals (dated by TCRdb to between 2020 and 2021). Libraries came from the immunoSEQ multiplex PCR assay. Held by TCRdb, this immuneACCESS table contains in-frame sequences only and omits some clones. Under half of the omission traces to an unresolved V gene where checked; the cause of the rest is unknown. This sample is represented by some 680,000 clones; around 73% of them were singletons. Around 2% of the sample belongs to the ten largest clones. Source material: memory CD4+ T cells sorted from blood. This specimen's cell subset or site label, per the study, means: CD45RA-negative fraction. The source of these receptors is a woman in her 30s in good health.

This chain connects TRBV11-3 to TRBJ1-5; D is possibly TRBD1 (5 bases). The ends were cut back, 0 bases at V and 7 bases at J, with 13 bases in the middle. The CDR3 is 15 residues long. Germline V CDR1 and CDR2: SGHNT, YENEEA. This chain's CDR3 is CASSLEVGLYQPQHF. CDR3 nucleotide sequence: TGTGCCAGCAGCTTAGAGGTGGGACTCTACCAGCCCCAGCATTTT.

The chain employs TRBV10-2 and TRBJ1-3, with D unresolved. Germline lookup yields CDR1 WSHSY and CDR2 SAAADI. V was shortened by 8 bases and J by 0 bases, with 8 bases between the two germline ends. This CDR3 spans 13 amino acids. CDR3 sequence (DNA): TGCGCCAGCCAAACCATCTCTGGAAACACCATATATTTT. It codes for CASQTISGNTIYF.

This clone came up once. The V and J genes are TRBV27 and TRBJ2-2; TRBD1 agrees at 8 bases. This CDR3 comprises 14 residues. The germline V gene encodes CDR1 MNHEY and CDR2 SMNVEV (reference sequence). Trimming cost V 7 bases and J 1 base; bases outside gene matches: 2. CDR3 residues: CASKQGVNTGELFF. In DNA form, the CDR3 reads TGTGCCAGCAAACAGGGGGTGAACACCGGGGAGCTGTTTTTT.

The J gene is TRBJ2-5, the V gene TRBV7-8; no definite D call. Trimming pared 1 base from V and 7 bases from J, leaving 13 bases between. Germline CDR1 is SGHVS and CDR2 is FQNEAQ. The CDR3 loop spans 14 amino acids. CDR3 coding DNA: TGTGCCAGCAGCTTAGTTCGGTTCTCCGGGACCCAGTACTTC. Amino acids: CASSLVRFSGTQYF.

The chain uses TRBV28 and TRBJ2-3, with a tentative D call TRBD1 (7 bases). V lost 5 bases and J lost 2, with 17 bases in between. This CDR3 region has 16 residues. CDR1 and CDR2 (germline): MDHEN, SYDVKM. CDR3 residues: CASSPGGQKYTDTQYF. CDR3 DNA sequence: TGTGCCAGCAGTCCCGGGGGACAGAAATACACAGATACGCAGTATTTT.

Concerning this clone itself: This could be a read error, since a much larger clone is one nucleotide away. Other DNA variants within this sample encode the same CDR3. V usage is TRBV7-9 and J usage is TRBJ1-4, with TRBD1 matching 8 bases. The CDR3 is 14 residues long. Germline V lookup: CDR1 SEHNR, CDR2 FQNEAQ (reference sequence). Trimming removed 5 bases from V and 4 bases from J; junction bases left unmatched: 3. This CDR3 reads CASSRGQGNEKLFF. DNA for the CDR3: TGTGCCAGCAGCCGCGGACAGGGTAATGAAAAACTGTTTTTT.

The table lists this clone with a few counts. CDR3 loop: CASSEHRMDTGELFF. The CDR3 DNA is TGTGCCAGCAGTGAACACCGCATGGACACCGGGGAGCTGTTTTTT. J is TRBJ2-2 and V is TRBV2; D not certain. V was cut by 2 bases and J by 3 bases, with 10 bases left in between. This CDR3 comprises 15 residues. Germline V lookup: CDR1 SNHLY, CDR2 FYNNEI.

The chain uses TRBV7-2 and TRBJ2-2; 11 bases line up with TRBD2. This CDR3 has 16 amino acids. Per the germline V gene, CDR1 is SGHTA and CDR2 is FQGNSA. Germline trimming cut 2 bases from V and 5 bases from J; bases unmatched to any gene: 4. CDR3 loop: CASSLLAGGGTGELFF. The CDR3 DNA reads TGTGCCAGCAGCTTACTAGCGGGAGGTGGTACCGGGGAGCTGTTTTTT.

This chain links TRBV19 with TRBJ1-5; D may be TRBD1 (5 bases). Germline V gene data show CDR1 as LNHDA and CDR2 as SQIVND (reference sequence). The CDR3 consists of 13 residues. V shed 4 bases and J shed 5 bases, with 9 bases lying between them. The CDR3: CASSTQGYQPQHF. The CDR3 region has the DNA TGTGCCAGTAGTACTCAGGGTTATCAGCCCCAGCATTTT.

This chain uses TRBV9 with TRBJ2-1, with 8 nucleotides matching TRBD2. The junction had 8 bases not matched to a gene; V was cut back by 3 bases and J by 6 bases. The CDR3 is 15 amino acids. The germline gives CDR1 SGDLS, CDR2 YYNGEE. The CDR3 loop reads CASSAPGLGVNEQFF. As DNA, the CDR3 is TGTGCCAGCAGCGCCCCGGGACTAGGGGTCAATGAGCAGTTCTTC.

This rearrangement joins TRBV6-1 to TRBJ2-7; D may be TRBD1 (5 bases). Trimming shortened V by 4 bases and J by 3 bases, and 16 bases separated the two germline ends. Per the germline V gene, CDR1 is MNHNS and CDR2 is SASEGT. The CDR3 runs to 15 residues. The CDR3 loop reads CASSAQAQGYYEQYF. The CDR3 DNA reads TGTGCCAGCAGTGCGCAAGCGCAGGGATACTACGAGCAGTACTTC.